What follows describes a single T cell receptor beta chain. Authors' processing steps: Reference gene primer amplification yielded estimated nucleated cell counts. Using immunoSEQ multiplex PCR, the repertoire was profiled, and TCRdb retains in-frame clones only, with some absent. That table gives V, J and clone size, and the DNA gave D and trimming. The table has 80,000 to 95,000 clones, about 90% seen once. The data derive from a study of blood T cell repertoires in COVID-19. Study overall: Material from acute and convalescent COVID-19 was sourced from the United States, Italy and Spain. Sources were T cells, B-cell-depleted T cells, or PBMCs; the material itself was cDNA or gDNA.

V was trimmed by 5 bases and J by 0 bases, leaving 15 bases between them. The CDR3 runs to 16 residues. CDR1 SGHRS and CDR2 YFSETQ come from the germline V gene. Sequenced sample: peripheral blood. The sequence came from a human donor in a cohort sampled during active COVID-19. This chain joins TRBV5-1 and TRBJ2-1, with TRBD1 as a possible D gene (5 bases). This CDR3 reads CASSSDILSSYNEQFF. The DNA for the CDR3 is TGCGCCAGCAGTTCGGACATCTTAAGCTCCTACAATGAGCAGTTCTTC.